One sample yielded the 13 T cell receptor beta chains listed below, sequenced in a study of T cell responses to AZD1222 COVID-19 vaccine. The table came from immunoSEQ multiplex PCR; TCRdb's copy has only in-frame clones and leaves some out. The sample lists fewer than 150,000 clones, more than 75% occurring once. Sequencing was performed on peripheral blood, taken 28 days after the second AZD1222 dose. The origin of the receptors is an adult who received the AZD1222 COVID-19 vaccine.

The CDR3 sequence: CASSYKGARNSPLHF. CDR3 sequence (DNA): TGTGCCAGCAGTTACAAGGGGGCGCGGAATTCACCCCTCCACTTT. The gene calls are TRBV6-2 or TRBV6-3 and TRBJ1-6; 7 bases align to TRBD1. The germline V gene encodes CDR1 MNHEY and CDR2 SVGEGT. This CDR3 has 15 residues. With V trimmed by 2 bases and J by 7 bases, 5 bases remained unmatched.

The CDR3 loop is CASSGGLAGGFQETQYF. The CDR3 region has the DNA TGTGCCAGCAGCGGAGGACTAGCGGGGGGGTTTCAAGAGACCCAGTACTTC. The chain couples TRBV5-4 to TRBJ2-5, with 15 bases aligning to TRBD2. The germline V gene has CDR1 SGHNT and CDR2 YYREEE (reference sequence). The CDR3 is made up of 17 amino acids. The V segment lost 4 bases and the J segment 2 bases; nucleotides outside the gene matches: 6.

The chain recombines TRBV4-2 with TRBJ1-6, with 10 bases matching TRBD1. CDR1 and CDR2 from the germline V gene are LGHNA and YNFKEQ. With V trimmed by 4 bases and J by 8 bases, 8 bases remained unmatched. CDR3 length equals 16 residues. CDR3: CASSRPTGTGDSPLHF. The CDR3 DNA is TGTGCCAGCAGCCGCCCTACCGGGACAGGGGATTCACCCCTCCACTTT.

The CDR3 bases are TGTGCCAGCAGCAAGGATAGGGTAGGGACTGAAGCTTTCTTT. Translation: CASSKDRVGTEAFF. The V call is TRBV21-1, the J call TRBJ1-1. TRBV21-1 is termed a pseudogene. This CDR3 contains 14 residues.

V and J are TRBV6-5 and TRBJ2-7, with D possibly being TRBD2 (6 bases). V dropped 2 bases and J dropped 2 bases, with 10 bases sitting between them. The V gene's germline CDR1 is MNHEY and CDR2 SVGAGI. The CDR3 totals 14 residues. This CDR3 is CASSYPTRPYEQYF. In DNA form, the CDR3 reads TGTGCCAGCAGTTACCCGACTAGGCCCTACGAGCAGTACTTC.

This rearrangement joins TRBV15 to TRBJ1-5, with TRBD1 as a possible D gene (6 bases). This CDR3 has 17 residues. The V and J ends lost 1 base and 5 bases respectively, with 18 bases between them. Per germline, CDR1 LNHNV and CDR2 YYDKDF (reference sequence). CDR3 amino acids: CATSRGLAGARDQPQHF. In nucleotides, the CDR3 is TGTGCCACCAGCAGAGGGCTAGCAGGGGCGAGGGATCAGCCCCAGCATTTT.

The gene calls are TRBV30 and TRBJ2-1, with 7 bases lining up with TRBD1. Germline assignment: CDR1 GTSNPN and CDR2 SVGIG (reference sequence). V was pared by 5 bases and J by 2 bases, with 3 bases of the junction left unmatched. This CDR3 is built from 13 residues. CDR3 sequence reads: CAWAGTAYNEQFF. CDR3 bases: TGTGCCTGGGCCGGGACAGCCTACAATGAGCAGTTCTTC.

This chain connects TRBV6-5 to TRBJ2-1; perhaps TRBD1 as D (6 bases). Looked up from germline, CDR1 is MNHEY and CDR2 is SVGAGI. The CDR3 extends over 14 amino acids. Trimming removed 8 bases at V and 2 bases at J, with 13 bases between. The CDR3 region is CASSNGQPYNEQFF. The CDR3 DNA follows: TGTGCCAGCTCTAATGGACAGCCCTACAATGAGCAGTTCTTC.

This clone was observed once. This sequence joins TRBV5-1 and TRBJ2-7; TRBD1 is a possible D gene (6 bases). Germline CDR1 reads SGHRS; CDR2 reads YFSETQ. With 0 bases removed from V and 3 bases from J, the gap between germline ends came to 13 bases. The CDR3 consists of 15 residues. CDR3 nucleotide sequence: TGCGCCAGCAGCTTGGTAGGGGGAAGGATCTACGAGCAGTACTTC. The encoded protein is CASSLVGGRIYEQYF.

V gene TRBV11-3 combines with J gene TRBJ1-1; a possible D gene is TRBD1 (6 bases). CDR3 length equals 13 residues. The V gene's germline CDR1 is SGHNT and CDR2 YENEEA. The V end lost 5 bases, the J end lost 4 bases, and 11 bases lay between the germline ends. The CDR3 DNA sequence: TGTGCCAGCAGCAAACAGGGCAGCACTGAAGCTTTCTTT. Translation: CASSKQGSTEAFF.

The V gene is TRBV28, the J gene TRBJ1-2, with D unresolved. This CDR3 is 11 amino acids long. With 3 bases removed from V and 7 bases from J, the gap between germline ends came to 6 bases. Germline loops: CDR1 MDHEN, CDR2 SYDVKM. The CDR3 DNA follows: TGTGCCAGCAGTTTGGAGTTTGGCTACACCTTC. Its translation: CASSLEFGYTF.

The CDR3 sequence: CASSSDRGSSEAFF. The CDR3 bases are TGTGCCAGCAGTTCCGACAGGGGGTCCAGTGAGGCTTTCTTT. This rearrangement joins TRBV27 to TRBJ1-1, with TRBD1 matching over 9 bases. The CDR3 covers 14 residues. Germline V gene lookup returns CDR1 MNHEY and CDR2 SMNVEV (reference sequence). V lost 4 bases to trimming and J lost 11 bases; unmatched junction nucleotides: 11.

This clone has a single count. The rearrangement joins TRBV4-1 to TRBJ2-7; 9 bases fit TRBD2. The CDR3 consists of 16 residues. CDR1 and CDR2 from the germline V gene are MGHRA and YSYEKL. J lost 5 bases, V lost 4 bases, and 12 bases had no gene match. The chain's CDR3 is CASSRQGLAGCNEQYF. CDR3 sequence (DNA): TGCGCCAGCAGCCGCCAGGGGCTAGCGGGATGCAACGAGCAGTACTTC.